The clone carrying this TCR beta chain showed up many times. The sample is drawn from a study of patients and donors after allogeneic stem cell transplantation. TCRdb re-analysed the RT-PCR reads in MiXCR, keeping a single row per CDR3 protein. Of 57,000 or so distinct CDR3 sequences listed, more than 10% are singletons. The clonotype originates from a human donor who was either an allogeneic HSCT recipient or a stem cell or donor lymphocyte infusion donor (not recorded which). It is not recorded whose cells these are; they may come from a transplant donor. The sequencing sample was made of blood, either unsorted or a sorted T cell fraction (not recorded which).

CDR3 region: CASSLEPTGQVYGYTF. In DNA form, the CDR3 reads TGTGCCAGCAGCTTAGAACCCACGGGACAGGTCTATGGCTACACCTTC. This chain uses TRBV11-2 with TRBJ1-2, with TRBD1 matching 8 bases. CDR1 SGHAT and CDR2 FQNNGV come from the germline V gene. The CDR3 sequence is 16 residues long. V lost 0 bases and J lost 4; bases outside the gene matches: 7.